This entry lists 30 T cell receptor beta chains sequenced from one sample in a study of chemoradiotherapy in HPV16-positive cancers. The repertoire was sequenced with immunoSEQ multiplex PCR; TCRdb's copy has only in-frame clones and lacks some. The table has about 16,000 clones, nearly 70% seen once. The sequencing used tumor tissue, collected from a patient who underwent chemoradiotherapy. These receptors all come from a human donor with HPV-associated anogenital cancer.

The rearrangement uses TRBV7-2 and TRBJ2-1; D remains unclear. Trimming removed 1 base from V and 5 bases from J, with 6 bases in between. Per germline, CDR1 SGHTA and CDR2 FQGNSA. The CDR3 contains 13 residues. CDR3 amino acids: CASSLGQDNEQFF. The CDR3 coding sequence is TGTGCCAGCAGCTTAGGGCAGGACAATGAGCAGTTCTTC.

This clone was observed once. This chain joins TRBV19 and TRBJ2-1; D is tentatively TRBD1 or TRBD2 (5 bases each). The CDR3 runs 13 residues. V was pared by 7 bases and J by 9 bases, with 16 bases between. Germline CDR1 LNHDA, CDR2 SQIVND (reference sequence). CDR3 in DNA: TGTGCCAGTAAGATTTCCGGTGGGGGTGAGCAGTTCTTC. Protein sequence: CASKISGGGEQFF.

The rearrangement uses TRBV11-2 and TRBJ2-1, with 10 nucleotides matching TRBD2. The germline V gene has CDR1 SGHAT and CDR2 FQNNGV. V lost 6 bases to trimming and J lost 3 bases; unmatched junction nucleotides: 5. There are 15 residues in the CDR3. Here the CDR3 DNA reads TGTGCCAGCAGACGGACTAGCGGAAACTACAATGAGCAGTTCTTC. Its translation: CASRRTSGNYNEQFF.

This chain connects TRBV30 to TRBJ1-1; D remains unclear. This CDR3 contains 13 residues. Trimming cost V 0 bases and J 1 base, with 6 bases left between them. Germline V gene lookup returns CDR1 GTSNPN and CDR2 SVGIG (reference sequence). Written as DNA, the CDR3 is TGTGCCTGGAGTGTACACGGGAACACTGAAGCTTTCTTT. Its translation: CAWSVHGNTEAFF.

This sequence joins TRBV6-5 and TRBJ2-5; D gene ambiguous. This CDR3 spans 12 amino acids. The V gene lost 4 bases and the J gene lost 3 bases, with 6 bases spanning the gap. In germline, CDR1 is MNHEY, CDR2 SVGAGI. CDR3 region: CASSFFEETQYF. CDR3 nucleotide sequence: TGTGCCAGCAGTTTCTTCGAAGAGACCCAGTACTTC.

The rearrangement links TRBV5-4 to TRBJ1-6; D call uncertain. V gave up 0 bases and J gave up 1 base, with 11 bases separating them. Germline V lookup: CDR1 SGHNT, CDR2 YYREEE (reference sequence). The CDR3 contains 17 residues. CDR3 nucleotides: TGTGCCAGCAGCTTGGCCGCTCCGGGGTCCTATAATTCACCCCTCCACTTT. Translation: CASSLAAPGSYNSPLHF.

The chain joins TRBV6-4 to TRBJ2-3; TRBD2 aligns across 9 bases. In germline, CDR1 is MRHNA, CDR2 SNTAGT. After removal of 4 bases from V and 3 bases from J, the junction contained 5 bases not matched to a gene. The CDR3 is made up of 15 amino acids. The CDR3 reads CASSGAGGWTDTQYF. The CDR3 coding sequence is TGTGCCAGCAGTGGGGCGGGGGGGTGGACAGATACGCAGTATTTT.

V is TRBV11-3 and J is TRBJ2-5; 7 nucleotides agree with TRBD2. The V gene's germline CDR1 is SGHNT and CDR2 YENEEA. The trim removed 5 bases at V and 1 base at J, leaving 7 bases unmatched. The CDR3 consists of 15 residues. The CDR3 region is CASSPKRGGQETQYF. In DNA, the CDR3 is TGTGCCAGCAGCCCAAAGCGGGGTGGCCAAGAGACCCAGTACTTC.

The chain couples TRBV11-2 to TRBJ2-7; 14 nucleotides agree with TRBD2. This CDR3 is built from 19 residues. V trimming: 5 bases; J trimming: 4 bases; junction bases outside the gene matches: 16. The germline V gene has CDR1 SGHAT and CDR2 FQNNGV. CDR3 sequence: CASSQPGTSGGLSYYEQYF. CDR3 DNA: TGTGCCAGCAGCCAACCGGGGACTAGCGGGGGTTTAAGTTATTACGAGCAGTACTTC.

In its sample, this clone ranks as large. The rearrangement uses TRBV5-6 and TRBJ2-3; D uncertain. V was pared by 1 base and J by 6 bases, with 12 bases between. Germline CDR1 reads SGHDT; CDR2 reads YYEEEE. The CDR3 runs 14 residues. CDR3 sequence reads: CASSLLDARDTQYF. The CDR3 DNA follows: TGTGCCAGCAGCTTGCTAGACGCTCGTGATACGCAGTATTTT.

This clone was seen once. This rearrangement joins TRBV30 to TRBJ2-5; 16 bases are a match to TRBD2. Germline CDR1 reads GTSNPN; CDR2 reads SVGIG (reference sequence). This CDR3 has 18 residues. V shed 3 bases, J shed 2 bases, and the junction held 9 bases outside the gene matches. The CDR3 is CAWSPGLAGGPGQETQYF. The DNA for the CDR3 is TGTGCCTGGAGCCCGGGACTAGCGGGGGGGCCGGGGCAAGAGACCCAGTACTTC.

The CDR3 DNA reads TGTGCCAGCAGCGATAGCCGGCAGGGGGCGGGCGAGCAGTACTTC. Amino acid sequence: CASSDSRQGAGEQYF. The V gene is TRBV13, the J gene TRBJ2-7, with 8 bases identical to TRBD1. This CDR3 spans 15 amino acids. The V gene's germline CDR1 is PRHDT and CDR2 FYEKMQ (reference sequence). J was trimmed by 6 bases and V by 5 bases; bases with no gene match: 12. The variable domain in full, with the rest retrieved from reference TRBV13 and TRBJ2-7, is AAGVIQSPRHLIKEKRETATLKCYPIPRHDTVYWYQQGPGQDPQFLISFYEKMQSDKGSIPDRFSAQQFSDYHSELNMSSLELGDSALYFCASSDSRQGAGEQYFGPGTRLTVT.

The chain recombines TRBV10-2 with TRBJ2-2; 12 nucleotides line up with TRBD2. V gave up 6 bases and J gave up 5 bases; unmatched junction bases: 1. Germline V gene sequence: CDR1 WSHSY, CDR2 SAAADI. The CDR3 extends over 14 amino acids. The CDR3 DNA reads as TGCGCCAGCAGACTAGCGGGGGGTACCGGGGAGCTGTTTTTT. Translating it yields CASRLAGGTGELFF.

In DNA, the CDR3 is TGTGCCTGGAGTGTGGGGACAGGGGGCTCTGAGCAGTTCTTC. Translation gives CAWSVGTGGSEQFF. The J gene is TRBJ2-1, the V gene TRBV30; 12 nucleotides agree with TRBD1. Germline CDR1 reads GTSNPN; CDR2 reads SVGIG (reference sequence). The V and J ends lost 0 bases and 9 bases, in that order; junction bases with no gene match: 3. This CDR3 comprises 14 residues.

V and J are TRBV6-1 and TRBJ2-7; tentatively, D is TRBD1 or TRBD2 (5 bases each). Germline lookup yields CDR1 MNHNS and CDR2 SASEGT. V lost 6 bases and J lost 0, with 15 bases in between. This CDR3 has 15 residues. DNA for the CDR3: TGTGCCAGCAGAGACCGGGACGGCTACTCCTACGAGCAGTACTTC. This encodes CASRDRDGYSYEQYF.

This sequence joins TRBV6-1 and TRBJ1-6, with a weak D call TRBD1 (5 bases). CDR1 MNHNS and CDR2 SASEGT come from the germline V gene. With 2 bases removed from V and 6 bases from J, the gap between germline ends came to 17 bases. This CDR3 region has 17 residues. The chain's CDR3 is CASSESPPGLTNSPLHF. The CDR3 coding sequence is TGTGCCAGCAGTGAATCCCCACCGGGACTGACTAATTCACCCCTCCACTTT.

The V call is TRBV29-1, the J call TRBJ2-2; TRBD2 agrees at 13 bases. The CDR3 totals 17 residues. Germline CDR1 reads SQVTM; CDR2 reads ANQGSEA. Losses at the gene ends were 6 bases for V and 5 bases for J; bases not matched to a gene: 12. CDR3 coding DNA: TGCAGCGTGACGACCGGACTAGCGGGAGCGAGGACCGGGGAGCTGTTTTTT. The encoded protein is CSVTTGLAGARTGELFF.

The chain joins TRBV21-1 to TRBJ2-5; the D call of TRBD2 is as the table states it, not checked on the DNA. TRBV21-1 is described as a pseudogene. CDR3 length: 15 amino acids. The DNA of the CDR3 is TGTGCCAGCAGCAAAAAGCGGGGGAGGGAAGAGACCCAGTACTTC. Amino acid sequence: CASSKKRGREETQYF.

V is TRBV5-6 and J is TRBJ2-7; TRBD1 matches at 7 bases. Germline lookup yields CDR1 SGHDT and CDR2 YYEEEE. Trimming cost V 0 bases and J 4 bases; bases outside gene matches: 1. The CDR3 runs to 13 residues. The CDR3, as DNA: TGTGCCAGCAGCTTGGGGGGACAGTACGAGCAGTACTTC. It encodes CASSLGGQYEQYF.

V and J are TRBV19 and TRBJ1-6; TRBD1 aligns across 7 bases. Germline V CDR1 and CDR2: LNHDA, SQIVND (reference sequence). V lost 5 bases and J lost 7; bases outside the gene matches: 8. This CDR3 has 15 residues. In DNA form, the CDR3 reads TGTGCCAGTAGTGTAACAGGGGCAGGGAATTCACCCCTCCACTTT. Protein: CASSVTGAGNSPLHF.

V usage is TRBV19 and J usage is TRBJ1-5, with TRBD1 identical over 7 bases. The CDR3 is 16 residues long. Germline CDR1 reads LNHDA; CDR2 reads SQIVND (reference sequence). Losses at the gene ends were 6 bases for V and 2 bases for J; bases not matched to a gene: 10. CDR3 nucleotide sequence: TGTGCCAGTAGCTTCAGACAGGGCGGGGGCAATCAGCCCCAGCATTTT. It yields the protein CASSFRQGGGNQPQHF.

This clone was counted a few times. The chain recombines TRBV19 with TRBJ2-5; 10 nucleotides agree with TRBD1. In germline, CDR1 is LNHDA, CDR2 SQIVND (reference sequence). The CDR3 contains 14 residues. Trimming cost V 6 bases and J 5 bases; bases outside gene matches: 6. The CDR3 spells CASSRQGARETQYF. CDR3 DNA: TGTGCCAGTAGCCGACAGGGGGCCCGGGAGACCCAGTACTTC.

The sample holds a few counts of this clone. The chain is built from TRBV5-1 and TRBJ2-3; D perhaps matches TRBD1 (5 bases). V lost 4 bases to trimming and J lost 2 bases, with 17 bases between them. The CDR3 spans 16 residues. In germline, CDR1 is SGHRS, CDR2 YFSETQ. The CDR3 protein is CASSPKGQGYTDTQYF. The DNA for the CDR3 is TGCGCCAGCAGCCCGAAGGGCCAGGGATACACAGATACGCAGTATTTT.

The V call is TRBV9, the J call TRBJ2-3; a possible D gene is TRBD2 (5 bases). The V and J ends lost 4 bases and 5 bases respectively, with 17 bases between them. The germline CDR1 and CDR2 sequences are SGDLS and YYNGEE. This CDR3 region has 15 residues. This CDR3 is CASSPGLLTLDTQYF. Written as DNA, the CDR3 is TGTGCCAGCAGCCCCGGACTCCTTACCCTAGATACGCAGTATTTT.

The gene calls are TRBV6-4 and TRBJ2-3; 9 bases fit TRBD2. V shed 6 bases, J shed 2 bases, and the junction held 12 bases outside the gene matches. Germline V gene sequence: CDR1 MRHNA, CDR2 SNTAGT. The CDR3 extends over 17 amino acids. CDR3 sequence reads: CASSSTSGSAPTDTQYF. The CDR3 DNA follows: TGTGCCAGCAGCTCTACTAGCGGGTCGGCCCCCACAGATACGCAGTATTTT.

The chain has TRBV9 and TRBJ1-1; D is undetermined. Looked up from germline, CDR1 is SGDLS and CDR2 is YYNGEE. Deletions cut 4 bases from V and 8 bases from J, with 6 bases between. The CDR3 has 10 residues. The CDR3 DNA reads as TGTGCCAGCAGCTTAACGGAAGCTTTCTTT. This gives the protein CASSLTEAFF.

This clone was picked up one time. The CDR3 region has the DNA TGTGCCAGCAGCCGCGGGCCAGGGGGCGTAGATGGCTACACCTTC. This gives the protein CASSRGPGGVDGYTF. The chain uses TRBV4-2 and TRBJ1-2, with TRBD1 matching 8 bases. The V and J ends lost 4 bases and 6 bases, in that order; junction bases with no gene match: 10. The CDR3 extends over 15 amino acids. Germline V lookup: CDR1 LGHNA, CDR2 YNFKEQ.

J is TRBJ1-2 and V is TRBV28, with TRBD1 matching over 9 bases. Germline assignment: CDR1 MDHEN and CDR2 SYDVKM. Trimming at V came to 6 bases and at J to 8 bases, leaving 7 bases not matched to a gene. The length of the CDR3 is 13 residues. The CDR3 sequence: CASRPGQGQGYTF. The CDR3 DNA sequence: TGTGCCAGCAGACCGGGACAGGGACAGGGCTACACCTTC.

The rearrangement uses TRBV9 and TRBJ2-3, with D tentatively TRBD1 (6 bases). Germline CDR1 SGDLS, CDR2 YYNGEE. The CDR3 has 16 residues. Trimming pared 3 bases from V and 6 bases from J, leaving 20 bases between. CDR3 sequence: CASSASLVGGKDTQYF. The CDR3 coding sequence is TGTGCCAGCAGCGCGTCCTTGGTTGGGGGCAAGGATACGCAGTATTTT.

This clone appeared a few times. The chain links TRBV5-5 to TRBJ1-1; TRBD1 agrees at 10 bases. V lost 4 bases to trimming and J lost 0 bases; unmatched junction nucleotides: 6. This CDR3 is 16 amino acids long. The germline V gene encodes CDR1 SGHKS and CDR2 YYEKEE (reference sequence). Here the CDR3 reads CASSPGTGAMNTEAFF. The CDR3 DNA is TGTGCCAGCAGCCCCGGGACAGGGGCGATGAACACTGAAGCTTTCTTT.